This TCR beta chain was identified during a study of cytomegalovirus exposure and HLA in healthy donors (TCRdb year 2017). For the wider study: According to an earlier analysis of 450 to 650 of the donors, about 179 million T cells yielded 100 million or so unique TCR beta sequences and 276 Gb of sequence data. On average, roughly 240,000 unique TCR beta nucleotide sequences were sequenced per donor among a few hundred genotyped donors of the cohort, with around 19% of those sequences being non-productive. An early release covering over 500 HLA-typed donors comprised approximately 290 gigabases of sequencing data and 85 million or so unique TCR sequences. To study patterns of TCR occurrence, a later analysis re-analyzed previously published TCR beta repertoires from more than 550 donors and added high-resolution HLA genotyping. A later genetic analysis took genome-wide SNP genotypes for about three fifths of the roughly 700 donors and used that subset as a discovery cohort. High-throughput TCR immunosequencing, statistical association of individual TCRs with disease status, and machine learning were combined to predict cytomegalovirus infection status. In addition to the first cohort of 666 subjects, a separate validation cohort of 130 or so different subjects was used. Rather than drawing on any new phenotypic data, the later analysis identified candidate immune exposures from TCR beta sequences and the way those sequences occurred across donors. Roughly five DR-DQ haplotypes were handled as single units for association and clustering because linkage in the cohort was strong. The study used immunosequencing to profile the T cell repertoires of about 670 subjects and linked those repertoires to cytomegalovirus serostatus. The study aimed to test whether signatures of past pathogen exposure could be identified by cataloging public T cell receptors. HLA typing included class I and class II loci at four-digit resolution. An earlier analysis of several hundred of the donors used high-throughput TCR beta sequencing to judge whether each TCR beta V gene segment behaved as functional or pseudogenic. Of the roughly 400 genotyped donors, 80% to 90% were placed in the genetic ancestry cluster associated with self-reported Caucasian donors. Alongside the repertoire data, information on donor age, sex, ethnicity and CMV serostatus was compiled. Typing coverage varied by locus: roughly 620-640 donors for A, B, C, DRB1 and DQB1; roughly 520 for DQA1; some 610 for DPA1; fewer than 480 for DPB1. Every repertoire in the discovery cohort had been generated on one and the same sequencing platform.

The cohort was made up of several hundred healthy bone marrow donors. Cohort members were all nominally healthy when sampled, although unrecorded immune exposures were likely present. The donor was CMV seronegative and belonged to the group of around 350 seronegative cohort members. Each donor provided a peripheral blood sample, and peripheral blood mononuclear cells were used for TCR beta sequencing. The Qiagen DNeasy Blood Extraction Kit was used to extract genomic DNA from the blood cell samples. As concerns this clone: Which antigen it targets is not known.

The CDR3 spans 14 residues, from the cysteine through the phenylalanine. Only the CDR3 DNA stays, 42 bases, in frame from base 1. From a lookup of the germline V gene, CDR1 and CDR2 are SGHDT and YYEEEE. Germline trimming amounts to 0 bases on V and 3 bases on J, with 0 as the count of junction bases outside the gene matches. General findings and caveats noted by the study authors: A further reported finding was that TCR beta sequences accurately predicted the HLA-A and HLA-B alleles for most subjects in the first cohort. In an earlier analysis of approximately 590 of the donors, most TCR beta V segments appeared in productive rearrangements about 90% or about 30% of the time, broadly matching IMGT annotations. In the study, around 160 TCR beta chains were listed as associated with cytomegalovirus. Three of the identified cytomegalovirus-associated TCR beta chains were confirmed in vitro to be specific for cytomegalovirus antigens. Sequencing depth was assumed to be roughly uniform across donors in the presence/absence analyses, though that assumption may not hold. A later analysis found that most CMV-associated TCR beta chains appeared HLA-restricted, with HLA associations seemingly driven largely by CMV exposure. Correlated functional status among segregating V segments might reflect linkage disequilibrium, but an unknown experimental factor could not be ruled out. When HLA alleles, especially DR and DQ, strongly co-occurred, attributing TCR associations to individual alleles was difficult. A group of highly shared sequence variants was considered likely to be a technical artifact of the sequencing pipeline. The 87-base-pair reads could not distinguish some IMGT-functional V segments, including TRBV6-2 and TRBV6-3, so those segments were excluded. V-gene and J-gene trimming of TCR beta chains was associated with a missense DCLRE1C variant in a later genetic analysis, and the association was replicated in an independent cohort. The classifier was reported to diagnose cytomegalovirus status with high specificity and sensitivity in both the original cohort and the validation cohort. The earlier analysis of nearly 600 of the donors excluded 15 to 20 rarely observed V segments, including chromosome 9 orphons, because counts were too low. CMV serostatus was the only immune exposure information available for the cohort. According to the authors, the approach could potentially be generalized to other disease states and immunological phenotypes. A later genetic analysis reported fewer N-insertions in productive TCRs among donors in an Asian-associated ancestry cluster than the roughly 700-donor mean. Compared with equally common non-associated chains, HLA-associated TCR beta chains in a later analysis were more clonally expanded and had lower generation probabilities. In this cohort, only TCR beta chains were sequenced, and detectable features were limited by the absence of alpha or paired-chain data. While some public TCRs were present in many individuals, most TCR sequences turned up only very rarely across donors. Several of the top co-occurrence clusters appeared to be linked to parvovirus B19, influenza, CMV and Epstein-Barr virus, according to a later analysis. A later analysis associated 16,951 TCR beta sequences with specific HLA alleles at a false discovery rate of 0.05. HLA typing was unavailable for some donors at each locus, so association tests used only the typed subset. In a later analysis, TCR association rates were found to vary across HLA loci, with the most associated TCRs seen for DRB1 alleles and the fewest for HLA-C alleles.

Library preparation employed the immunoSEQ multiplex PCR assay. For the multiplex PCR, a mixture combining 60 forward primers for TCR Vbeta segments and 13 reverse primers for TCR Jbeta segments was used. The CDR3 region of rearranged TCR beta genes was amplified from genomic DNA by a multiplex PCR assay. The amplified TCR beta libraries were sequenced on the Illumina HiSeq System as 87-base-pair reads. The authors processed their data as follows. A later analysis tallied roughly 78 million unique TCR beta chains across the approximately 670 repertoires, and about 12 million of those chains were shared by two or more donors. A nearest-neighbor algorithm error-corrected the raw reads and collapsed the reads into unique sequences, merging closely related sequences to remove PCR and sequencing errors. V, D and J gene segments were assigned by aligning CDR3 sequences to IMGT reference sequences. For a sequence to be retained, at least a six-nucleotide match to both a V gene segment and a J gene segment was required. Rearrangements were called productive when the CDR3 lacked stop codons and stayed in frame with V and J; all others were non-productive. Following IMGT convention, CDR3 was defined as the stretch from the second conserved V-encoded cysteine up to the conserved J-encoded phenylalanine. In an earlier analysis of more than 550 of the donors, sequences lacking an unambiguous match to a single V gene segment were excluded. An earlier analysis of 587 of the donors called V segments functional above 56.7% productive rearrangements and segregating when the between-donor standard deviation exceeded 5%. A statistical classification framework was built to diagnose cytomegalovirus status from the catalog of TCR beta chain sequences. In a later analysis, TCR nucleotide sequences were compared against IMGT/GENE-DB human TR gene sequences so that V and J genes could be assigned. A later analysis assigned CDR3 sequences and most-parsimonious VDJ recombination scenarios with the TCRdist pipeline. In a later analysis, every TCR beta chain was defined by the combination of its CDR3 amino acid sequence and its V-gene family, and reads without a unique V-gene family were dropped. As a way to deal with suspected cross-contamination and a sequencing artifact, a later analysis dropped more than 500 nucleotide sequences that were highly shared and had low generation probability. In a later analysis, a clonal expansion index for each public chain was calculated from normalized within-repertoire ranks of inferred template counts. In a later analysis, generation probabilities were computed using a VDJ recombination model fitted to out-of-frame rearrangements, and the results were checked against IGoR. A later analysis scored TCR-TCR, TCR-HLA and TCR-CMV co-occurrence with hypergeometric tests, applying a repertoire-size bias correction to TCR pairs. A later analysis estimated false discovery rates by permuting HLA or CMV assignments 20 times. A later analysis grouped co-occurring TCRs with DBSCAN, adding TCRdist sequence similarity when clustering within HLA-allele-positive subsets. Repertoires with fewer than 30,000 or more than 120,000 public chains were left out of co-occurrence clustering, as were four to six repertoires with anomalous nucleotide sharing. The table was pulled from immuneACCESS by TCRdb, which kept in-frame rearrangements only. Such tables lose some clones; where checked, under half of the loss comes from unresolved V genes, and the rest has no known cause. V and J calls and clone size are copied from that table; D and trimming were computed from the DNA. This sample's clone table shows some 130,000 clones. More than 1.5% of the sample belongs to the ten largest clones.

The sequence came from a man younger than 35 in good health and CMV-seronegative. Sequences were obtained from PBMCs. The chain links TRBV5-6 with TRBJ1-3, with TRBD1 matching 7 junction bases. The sequenced DNA: TGTGCCAGCAGCTTGGACAGGGGTGGAAACACCATATATTTT. Translated, it gives CASSLDRGGNTIYF. This CDR3, with the reference TRBV5-6 and TRBJ1-3 proteins standing in past its ends, gives the full variable domain DAGVTQSPTHLIKTRGQQVTLRCSPKSGHDTVSWYQQALGQGPQFIFQYYEEEERQRGNFPDRFSGHQFPNYSSELNVNALLLGDSALYLCASSLDRGGNTIYFGEGSWLTVV.